The 25 T cell receptor beta chains below were found in one sample sequenced in a study of shared clonotypes between healthy human individuals. Assay used: immunoSEQ multiplex PCR; TCRdb lists only in-frame clones, some missing. The sample comprises around 2,000,000 clones, about 95% of which are singletons, and more than 0.95% rests with the top ten. CD45RO-negative CD8 cells positively selected for CCR7 made up the naive population, which excluded terminally differentiated effector memory CD45RA+ cells. Sequencing used naive CD8+ T cells sorted from blood. The receptors stem from a man between 18 and 35 years old in good health.

DNA for the CDR3: TGTGCCAGTAGTATCGGGACATACACAGATACGCAGTATTTT. Protein sequence: CASSIGTYTDTQYF. The chain is built from TRBV19 and TRBJ2-3; possibly TRBD1 for D (6 bases). Germline V CDR1 and CDR2: LNHDA, SQIVND (reference sequence). The CDR3 spans 14 residues. The V end was cut by 3 bases, the J end by 2 bases, with 9 bases between.

This chain uses TRBV19 with TRBJ2-1; D might be TRBD2 (5 bases). Germline assignment: CDR1 LNHDA and CDR2 SQIVND (reference sequence). The CDR3 consists of 15 residues. Trimming pared 3 bases from V and 6 bases from J, leaving 15 bases between. The CDR3 DNA is TGTGCCAGTAGTATGTCAGCGGCCGCGGGCAATGAGCAGTTCTTC. Protein product: CASSMSAAAGNEQFF.

Worth noting for this clone: This sample also contains other DNA sequences that code for the same CDR3. This rearrangement joins TRBV7-9 to TRBJ2-7, with a tentative D call TRBD1 (6 bases). This CDR3 is 12 amino acids long. Trimming cost V 4 bases and J 5 bases, with 9 bases left between them. The germline CDR1 and CDR2 sequences are SEHNR and FQNEAQ (reference sequence). For the CDR3, the DNA is TGTGCCAGCAGCTCCAGGGGTGACGAGCAGTACTTC. It translates to CASSSRGDEQYF. Variable domain in full (rest from reference TRBV7-9 and TRBJ2-7): DTGVSQNPRHKITKRGQNVTFRCDPISEHNRLYWYRQTLGQGPEFLTYFQNEAQLEKSRLLSDRFSAERPKGSFSTLEIQRTEQGDSAMYLCASSSRGDEQYFGPGTRLTVT.

The chain employs TRBV6-4 and TRBJ1-5, with TRBD1 matching over 7 bases. Germline CDR1 MRHNA, CDR2 SNTAGT. This CDR3 region has 15 residues. The V and J ends lost 4 bases and 4 bases, in that order; junction bases with no gene match: 7. In nucleotides, the CDR3 is TGTGCCAGCAGTGCCCAAGGGACAGTAAATCAGCCCCAGCATTTT. Translating gives CASSAQGTVNQPQHF.

J is TRBJ2-7 and V is TRBV4-1; 7 nucleotides align to TRBD1. J was trimmed by 2 bases and V by 3 bases; bases with no gene match: 4. Per germline, CDR1 MGHRA and CDR2 YSYEKL. The CDR3 length is 14 residues. The CDR3 bases are TGCGCCAGCAGCCATCCGGGACAGACCTACGAGCAGTACTTC. Translation: CASSHPGQTYEQYF.

This chain joins TRBV27 and TRBJ2-1, with TRBD2 identical over 9 bases. The junction had 1 base not matched to a gene; V was cut back by 2 bases and J by 5 bases. The germline CDR1 and CDR2 sequences are MNHEY and SMNVEV (reference sequence). The CDR3 runs 14 residues. Written as DNA, the CDR3 is TGTGCCAGCAGTTTAAGACTAGCGGACAATGAGCAGTTCTTC. As protein: CASSLRLADNEQFF.

This rearrangement joins TRBV28 to TRBJ2-1, with 7 bases aligning to TRBD2. This CDR3 has 12 amino acids. The ends lost 3 bases at V and 15 bases at J; junction bases unmatched: 8. CDR1 and CDR2 (germline): MDHEN, SYDVKM. Written as DNA, the CDR3 is TGTGCCAGCAGTTTGGGGGGGGAGGTCTCGTTCTTC. Residues: CASSLGGEVSFF.

The chain links TRBV5-1 to TRBJ2-7, with unresolved D. Germline V lookup: CDR1 SGHRS, CDR2 YFSETQ. The CDR3 has 13 amino acids. Trimming removed 2 bases at V and 2 bases at J, with 8 bases between. CDR3 sequence: CASSFNGPYEQYF. As DNA, the CDR3 is TGCGCCAGCAGCTTTAACGGCCCCTACGAGCAGTACTTC.

The chain uses TRBV11-2 and TRBJ2-7; 10 positions match TRBD1. V was clipped by 2 bases and J by 2 bases; unmatched bases: 3. The CDR3 extends over 15 amino acids. Germline V lookup: CDR1 SGHAT, CDR2 FQNNGV. CDR3 bases: TGTGCCAGCAGCTTATGGGACAGGGGTACCTACGAGCAGTACTTC. Translated, it gives CASSLWDRGTYEQYF.

The chain links TRBV29-1 to TRBJ2-4; D not certain. V lost 0 bases to trimming and J lost 0 bases, with 18 bases between them. The CDR3 has 18 amino acids. Looked up from germline, CDR1 is SQVTM and CDR2 is ANQGSEA. CDR3 loop: CSVEDLWRSALAKNIQYF. The DNA for the CDR3 is TGCAGCGTTGAAGATCTTTGGCGGAGCGCCCTAGCCAAAAACATTCAGTACTTC.

This clone has only one observation. J is TRBJ2-1 and V is TRBV4-3; D ambiguous. The V and J ends lost 1 base and 7 bases respectively, with 14 bases between them. Germline V gene data show CDR1 as LGHNA and CDR2 as YSLEER. The CDR3 totals 15 residues. The CDR3 sequence is CASSQVPLGVNEQFF. The CDR3 DNA sequence: TGCGCCAGCAGCCAAGTCCCCCTAGGCGTAAATGAGCAGTTCTTC.

J is TRBJ2-7 and V is TRBV7-2; D is unresolved. With 5 bases removed from V and 3 bases from J, the gap between germline ends came to 23 bases. The CDR3 loop spans 17 amino acids. Germline loops: CDR1 SGHTA, CDR2 FQGNSA. CDR3 residues: CASSPKATTMNFYEQYF. The CDR3 DNA follows: TGTGCCAGCAGCCCCAAGGCAACAACCATGAACTTCTACGAGCAGTACTTC.

About this clone: Additional DNA sequences in this sample encode the identical CDR3. The V gene is TRBV19, the J gene TRBJ2-7, with D possibly TRBD1 on 5 matching bases. The CDR3 covers 13 residues. V was pared by 3 bases and J by 4 bases, with 10 bases between. Germline loops: CDR1 LNHDA, CDR2 SQIVND (reference sequence). DNA for the CDR3: TGTGCCAGTAGTATCCAAGGGGCGTACGAGCAGTACTTC. Protein product: CASSIQGAYEQYF.

The chain links TRBV20-1 to TRBJ1-1, with D unresolved. V lost 7 bases, J lost 0 bases, and 6 bases lay in between. The CDR3 totals 11 residues. CDR1 and CDR2 (germline): DFQATT, SNEGSKA (reference sequence). CDR3 amino acids: CSGHLNTEAFF. The DNA for the CDR3 is TGCAGTGGACACTTGAACACTGAAGCTTTCTTT.

The chain is built from TRBV28 and TRBJ2-3, with TRBD2 matching over 12 bases. Germline V CDR1 and CDR2: MDHEN, SYDVKM. The J segment lost 2 bases and the V segment lost 2 bases, leaving 5 bases of the junction unmatched. The CDR3 runs to 17 residues. CDR3 sequence (DNA): TGTGCCAGCAGTTTACCCTCTAGCGGGGGGGCCACAGATACGCAGTATTTT. Translation gives CASSLPSSGGATDTQYF.

V and J are TRBV6-5 and TRBJ2-1, with TRBD1 as a possible D gene (5 bases). The CDR3 has 12 residues. Trimming took off 6 bases at V and 4 bases at J, with 7 bases between the two ends. CDR1 MNHEY and CDR2 SVGAGI come from the germline V gene. CDR3 DNA: TGTGCCAGCAGGGGGCCTTACAATGAGCAGTTCTTC. Translating gives CASRGPYNEQFF.

This clone appeared a few times. Distinct nucleotide sequences in the sample also encode this CDR3. The J gene is TRBJ1-2, the V gene TRBV6-5, with D unclear. This CDR3 comprises 14 residues. Deletions cut 0 bases from V and 3 bases from J, with 8 bases between. Per germline, CDR1 MNHEY and CDR2 SVGAGI. The CDR3 region is CASSYSEGYYGYTF. The CDR3 bases are TGTGCCAGCAGTTACTCTGAGGGTTACTATGGCTACACCTTC.

CDR3 in DNA: TGTGCCAGCAGCTTACTAGCCCTGTTGGGGGGGAAGACTGAAGCTTTCTTT. Translated: CASSLLALLGGKTEAFF. V and J are TRBV7-2 and TRBJ1-1; maybe TRBD1 (5 bases). The CDR3 covers 17 residues. Germline V lookup: CDR1 SGHTA, CDR2 FQGNSA. The ends were cut back, 2 bases at V and 5 bases at J, with 21 bases in the middle.

In regard to this clone: At the DNA level, this CDR3 is encoded by other sequences in the same sample as well. The V and J genes are TRBV28 and TRBJ2-2; D is undetermined. Germline loops: CDR1 MDHEN, CDR2 SYDVKM. The CDR3 sequence is 15 residues long. Trimming pared 1 base from V and 0 bases from J, leaving 6 bases between. CDR3 sequence (DNA): TGTGCCAGCAGTTTATCACTCACGAACACCGGGGAGCTGTTTTTT. Translation gives CASSLSLTNTGELFF.

The CDR3 DNA reads as TGTGCCTGGAATTTAGGGACAGTTAATAACTATGGCTACACCTTC. Its protein is CAWNLGTVNNYGYTF. This chain connects TRBV30 to TRBJ1-2, with TRBD1 identical over 7 bases. V shed 4 bases, J shed 1 base, and the junction held 9 bases outside the gene matches. Germline CDR1 reads GTSNPN; CDR2 reads SVGIG (reference sequence). This CDR3 has 15 amino acids.

The chain links TRBV27 to TRBJ1-4; D unresolved. The ends were cut back, 6 bases at V and 8 bases at J, with 19 bases in the middle. Germline assignment: CDR1 MNHEY and CDR2 SMNVEV (reference sequence). The CDR3 length is 15 residues. The CDR3 sequence is CASSASGVVWEKLFF. The CDR3 bases are TGTGCCAGCAGCGCTTCCGGGGTCGTTTGGGAAAAACTGTTTTTT.

The chain links TRBV9 to TRBJ2-7, with TRBD1 matching 10 bases. V was pared by 3 bases and J by 7 bases, with 10 bases of the junction left unmatched. The germline CDR1 and CDR2 sequences are SGDLS and YYNGEE. This CDR3 comprises 15 residues. Here the CDR3 DNA reads TGTGCCAGCAGCGCAGGGACAGGGGATGAGTGGGAGCAGTACTTC. It is translated as CASSAGTGDEWEQYF.

This clone was detected once. CDR3 in amino acids: CASSTGQAEFF. The CDR3 DNA follows: TGTGCCAGCAGCACAGGACAGGCGGAGTTCTTC. The rearrangement links TRBV11-2 to TRBJ2-1; TRBD1 matches at 7 bases. Per the germline V gene, CDR1 is SGHAT and CDR2 is FQNNGV. The CDR3 is 11 amino acids. J gave up 14 bases and V 5 bases, and 6 bases lay outside the gene matches.

The V call is TRBV27, the J call TRBJ2-1; TRBD2 agrees at 10 bases. The CDR3 sequence is 17 residues long. V was pared by 4 bases and J by 4 bases, with 10 bases of the junction left unmatched. Germline V CDR1 and CDR2: MNHEY, SMNVEV (reference sequence). CDR3 loop: CASSSHSSGGTYNEQFF. CDR3 nucleotide sequence: TGTGCCAGCAGTTCCCACTCTAGCGGGGGAACGTACAATGAGCAGTTCTTC.

A note on this clone: The same CDR3 arises from other DNA sequences in this sample as well. The chain links TRBV28 to TRBJ2-7, with D hard to call. The CDR3 length is 11 residues. The V end lost 3 bases, the J end lost 4 bases, and 4 bases lay between the germline ends. Germline values: CDR1 MDHEN, CDR2 SYDVKM. CDR3 DNA: TGTGCCAGCAGTTTTGGGTACGAGCAGTACTTC. Translating gives CASSFGYEQYF.